This T cell receptor beta chain comes out of a study of T-cell reconstitution after alpha-beta-depleted transplantation in children. Unique molecular identifiers were used in preparing the TCRbeta library. TCRdb re-derived calls from the PCR reads in MiXCR, one entry per CDR3 protein. The table has 200,000 to 250,000 distinct CDR3 sequences, under 9.5% seen once. Germline V lookup: CDR1 SGHRS, CDR2 YFSETQ. The germline V and J ends were trimmed by 0 bases and 7 bases, with 11 bases remaining between them. The CDR3 contains 13 residues. Material: PBMCs from the stem cell graft donor, obtained from the stem cell graft. The chain has TRBV5-1 and TRBJ2-7; D remains unclear. This receptor was taken from a human donor who donated a stem cell graft to a child with acute lymphoblastic leukemia. The CDR3 region is CASSLVVADEQYF. The CDR3 nucleotides read TGCGCCAGCAGCTTGGTAGTCGCGGATGAGCAGTACTTC.